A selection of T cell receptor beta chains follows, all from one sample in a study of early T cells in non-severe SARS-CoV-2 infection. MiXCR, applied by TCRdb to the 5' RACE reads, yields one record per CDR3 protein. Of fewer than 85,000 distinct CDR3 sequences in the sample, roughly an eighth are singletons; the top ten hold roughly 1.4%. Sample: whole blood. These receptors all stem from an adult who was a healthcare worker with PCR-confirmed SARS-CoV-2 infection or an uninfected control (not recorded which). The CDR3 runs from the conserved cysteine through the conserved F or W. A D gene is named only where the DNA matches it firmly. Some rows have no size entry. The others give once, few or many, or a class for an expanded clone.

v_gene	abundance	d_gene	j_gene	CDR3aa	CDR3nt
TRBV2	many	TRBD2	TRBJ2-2	CASETGGSTGELFF	TGTGCCAGCGAAACGGGGGGTTCAACCGGGGAGCTGTTTTTT
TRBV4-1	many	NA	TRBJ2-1	CASSQGELGLVALRNEQFF	TGCGCCAGCAGCCAAGGGGAACTAGGTCTGGTGGCACTACGCAATGAGCAGTTCTTC
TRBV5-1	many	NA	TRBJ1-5	CASSPGRPGGNQPQHF	TGCGCCAGCAGCCCAGGACGGCCTGGGGGCAATCAGCCCCAGCATTTT
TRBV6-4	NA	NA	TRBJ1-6	CASSDTGDSPLHF	TGTGCCAGCAGCGACACGGGGGATTCACCCCTCCACTTT
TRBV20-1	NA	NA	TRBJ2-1	CSARGLRSSYNEQFF	TGCAGTGCTAGAGGGCTACGAAGCTCCTACAATGAGCAGTTCTTC
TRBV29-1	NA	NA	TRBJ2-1	CSVEMGSHNEQFF	TGCAGCGTTGAGATGGGGAGCCACAATGAGCAGTTCTTC
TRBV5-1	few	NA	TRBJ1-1	CASSGTGNGATEAFF	TGCGCCAGCAGTGGTACGGGGAATGGGGCCACTGAAGCTTTCTTT
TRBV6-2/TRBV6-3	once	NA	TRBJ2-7	CASSYSGFSYEQYF	TGTGCCAGCAGTTACTCAGGGTTCTCCTACGAGCAGTACTTC
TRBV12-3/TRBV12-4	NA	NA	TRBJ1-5	CASSFGGSNQPQHF	TGTGCCAGCAGTTTTGGGGGTAGCAATCAGCCCCAGCATTTT
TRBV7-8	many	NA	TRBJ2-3	CASSLASPGTDTQYF	TGTGCCAGCAGCTTAGCGTCCCCCGGAACAGATACGCAGTATTTT
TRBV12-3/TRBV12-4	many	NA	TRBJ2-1	CASGRAGWYNEQFF	TGTGCCAGCGGCCGGGCAGGGTGGTACAATGAGCAGTTCTTC
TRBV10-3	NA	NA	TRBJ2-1	CAIRGADPYEQFF	TGTGCCATCAGGGGGGCGGACCCCTATGAGCAGTTCTTC
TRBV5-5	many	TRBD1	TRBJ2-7	CASSGTGGYEYF	TGTGCCAGCAGCGGGACAGGGGGCTATGAGTACTTC
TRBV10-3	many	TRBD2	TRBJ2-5	CAISESGLAGGRQETQYF	TGTGCCATCAGTGAGTCGGGTCTAGCGGGGGGCCGACAAGAGACCCAGTACTTC
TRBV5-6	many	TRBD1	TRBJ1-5	CASSGQGGGGQPQHF	TGTGCCAGCAGCGGGCAGGGGGGCGGCGGTCAGCCCCAGCATTTT
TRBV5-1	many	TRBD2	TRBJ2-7	CASASVGGLTYEQYF	TGCGCCAGCGCCTCCGTCGGGGGGTTGACCTACGAGCAGTACTTC
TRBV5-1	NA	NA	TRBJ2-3	CASSLSDTDTQYF	TGCGCCAGCAGCTTGTCAGACACAGATACGCAGTATTTT
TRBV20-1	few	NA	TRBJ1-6	CSASGRSGRSSPLHF	TGCAGTGCTAGTGGCCGGTCGGGTAGGAGTTCACCCCTCCACTTT
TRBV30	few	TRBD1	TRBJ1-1	CAWDTQGAEAFF	TGTGCCTGGGATACACAGGGGGCTGAAGCTTTCTTT
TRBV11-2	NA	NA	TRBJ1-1	CASSLRVNTEAFF	TGTGCCAGCAGCTTACGCGTGAACACTGAAGCTTTCTTT
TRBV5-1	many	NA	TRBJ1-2	CASRGSAFRTYTF	TGCGCCAGCAGAGGATCGGCATTTCGGACCTACACCTTC
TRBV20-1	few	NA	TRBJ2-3	CSARVQSTDTQYF	TGCAGTGCTAGAGTCCAGTCCACAGATACGCAGTATTTT
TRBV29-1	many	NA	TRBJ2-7	CSVEVEGSYEQYF	TGCAGCGTTGAAGTGGAAGGGAGCTACGAGCAGTACTTC
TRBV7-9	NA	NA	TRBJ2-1	CASRTTELGYHEQFF	TGTGCCAGCCGGACGACTGAGCTAGGGTACCATGAGCAGTTCTTC
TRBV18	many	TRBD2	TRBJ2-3	CASSPLTSGDTDTQYF	TGTGCCAGCTCACCCTTGACTAGCGGGGACACAGATACGCAGTATTTT
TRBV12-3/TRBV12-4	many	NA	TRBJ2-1	CASSFGVSEQFF	TGTGCCAGCAGTTTTGGAGTCAGTGAGCAGTTCTTC
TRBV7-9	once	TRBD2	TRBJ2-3	CASSPRQREGNTQYF	TGTGCCAGCAGCCCCAGGCAGCGGGAGGGGAATACGCAGTATTTT
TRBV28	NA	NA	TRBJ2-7	CASKLGRSYEQYF	TGTGCCAGCAAGCTGGGCAGGTCCTACGAGCAGTACTTC
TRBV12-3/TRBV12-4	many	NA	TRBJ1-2	CASSAKQGYGYTF	TGTGCCAGCAGTGCCAAGCAAGGGTATGGCTACACCTTC
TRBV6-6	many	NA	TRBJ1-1	CASRATRVGVAEAFF	TGTGCCAGCAGAGCAACCAGGGTGGGGGTCGCTGAAGCTTTCTTT
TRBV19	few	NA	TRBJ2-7	CASSTEGYEQYF	TGTGCCAGTAGTACGGAGGGCTACGAGCAGTACTTC
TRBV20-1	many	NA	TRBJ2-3	CSARRPTEPDTQYF	TGCAGTGCTAGGAGGCCCACCGAACCGGATACGCAGTATTTT
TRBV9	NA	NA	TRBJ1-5	CASSVDSYSNQPQHF	TGTGCCAGCAGCGTGGACAGTTATAGCAATCAGCCCCAGCATTTT